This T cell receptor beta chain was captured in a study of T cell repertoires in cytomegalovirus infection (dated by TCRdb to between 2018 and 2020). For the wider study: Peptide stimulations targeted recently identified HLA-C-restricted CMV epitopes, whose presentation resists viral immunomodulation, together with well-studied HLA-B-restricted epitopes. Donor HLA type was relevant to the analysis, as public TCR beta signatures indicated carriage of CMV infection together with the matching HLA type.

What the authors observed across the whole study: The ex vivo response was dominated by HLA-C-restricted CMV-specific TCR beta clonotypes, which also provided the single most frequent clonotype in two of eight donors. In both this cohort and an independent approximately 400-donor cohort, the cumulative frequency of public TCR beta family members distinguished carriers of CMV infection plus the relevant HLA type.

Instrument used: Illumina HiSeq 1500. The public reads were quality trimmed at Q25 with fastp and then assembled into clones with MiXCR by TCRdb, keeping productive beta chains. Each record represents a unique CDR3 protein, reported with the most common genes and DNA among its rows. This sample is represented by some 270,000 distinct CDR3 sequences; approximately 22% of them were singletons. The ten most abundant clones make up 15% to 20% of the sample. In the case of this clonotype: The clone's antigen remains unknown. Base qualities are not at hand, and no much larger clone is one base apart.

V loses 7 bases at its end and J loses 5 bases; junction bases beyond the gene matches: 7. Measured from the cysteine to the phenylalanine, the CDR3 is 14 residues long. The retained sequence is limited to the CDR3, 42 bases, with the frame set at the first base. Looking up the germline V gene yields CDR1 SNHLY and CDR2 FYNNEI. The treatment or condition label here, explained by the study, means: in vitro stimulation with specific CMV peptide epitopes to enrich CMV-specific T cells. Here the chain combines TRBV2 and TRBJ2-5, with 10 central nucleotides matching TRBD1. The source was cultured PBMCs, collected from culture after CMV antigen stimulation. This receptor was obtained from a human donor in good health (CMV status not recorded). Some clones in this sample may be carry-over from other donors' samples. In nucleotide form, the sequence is TGTGCCAGCAAAGCCGGGACAGGGGTCGAGACCCAGTACTTC. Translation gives CASKAGTGVETQYF. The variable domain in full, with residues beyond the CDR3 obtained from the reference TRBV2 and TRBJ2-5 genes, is EPEVTQTPSHQVTQMGQEVILRCVPISNHLYFYWYRQILGQKVEFLVSFYNNEISEKSEIFDDQFSVERPDGSNFTLKIRSTKLEDSAMYFCASKAGTGVETQYFGPGTRLLVL.